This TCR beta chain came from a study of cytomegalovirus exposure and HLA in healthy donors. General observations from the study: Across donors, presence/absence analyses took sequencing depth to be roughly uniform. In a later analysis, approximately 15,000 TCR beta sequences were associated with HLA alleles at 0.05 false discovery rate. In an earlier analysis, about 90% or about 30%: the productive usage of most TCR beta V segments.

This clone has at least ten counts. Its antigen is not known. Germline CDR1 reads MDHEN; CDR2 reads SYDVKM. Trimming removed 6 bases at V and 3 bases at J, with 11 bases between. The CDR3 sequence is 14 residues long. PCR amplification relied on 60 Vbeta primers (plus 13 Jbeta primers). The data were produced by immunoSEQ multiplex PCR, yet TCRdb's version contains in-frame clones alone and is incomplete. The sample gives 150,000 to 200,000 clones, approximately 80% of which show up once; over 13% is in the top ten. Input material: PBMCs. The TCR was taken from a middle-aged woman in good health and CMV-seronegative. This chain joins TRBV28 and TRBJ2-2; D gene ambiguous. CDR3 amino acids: CASSRGTYTGELFF. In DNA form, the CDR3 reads TGTGCCAGCAGCCGAGGCACATACACCGGGGAGCTGTTTTTT.